One and the same sample provided the 22 T cell receptor beta chains below, sequenced in a study of PD-1 blockade in classical Hodgkin lymphoma (dated by TCRdb to the early 2020s). The library was prepared using the immunoSEQ multiplex PCR assay. This immuneACCESS table, as held by TCRdb, lists in-frame sequences with V and J called but not all clones. Of the missing ones, under half trace to an unresolved V gene in checked studies; the others have no known cause. The sample includes about 97,000 clones, with approximately 90% observed a single time. 6.5% to 7.5% of the sample lies in the top ten. The label giving this sample's time point can be read as: cycle 2 day 1 (C2D1) of nivolumab. All trial patients had relapsed after autologous stem cell transplantation, with cohorts A, B and C differing in prior brentuximab vedotin exposure. The material sequenced was peripheral blood mononuclear cells (PBMCs), taken before the second cycle of nivolumab. Receptors were obtained from a human donor with classical Hodgkin lymphoma.

In nucleotides, the CDR3 is TGTGCCAGCAGGCGGACAGGGGGCTCTGGAAACACCATATATTTT. It specifies CASRRTGGSGNTIYF. This chain connects TRBV6-5 to TRBJ1-3, with TRBD1 identical over 10 bases. The CDR3 sequence is 15 residues long. J gave up 0 bases and V 6 bases, and 2 bases lay outside the gene matches. Germline CDR1 and CDR2: MNHEY and SVGAGI.

For this clone: Its ends do not fully match the called genes, so a read error is possible. J is TRBJ2-3 and V is TRBV10-3, with D tentatively TRBD1 or TRBD2 (5 bases each). The germline gives CDR1 ENHRY, CDR2 SYGVKD. The CDR3 has 15 amino acids. In DNA, the CDR3 is TGTGCCATCAAGGACCCGGGACGGGGCACGGATACGCAGTATTTT. Protein: CAIKDPGRGTDTQYF.

This rearrangement joins TRBV5-5 to TRBJ1-3; tentatively, D is TRBD1 (6 bases). Germline V gives CDR1 SGHKS, CDR2 YYEKEE (reference sequence). CDR3 size: 15 residues. The V end was cut by 4 bases, the J end by 0 bases, with 11 bases between. CDR3 coding DNA: TGTGCCAGCAGCGTGGACAGTAGCTCTGGAAACACCATATATTTT. Translating it yields CASSVDSSSGNTIYF.

The V and J genes are TRBV7-8 and TRBJ2-3; D assignment may be TRBD1 or TRBD2 (5 bases each). V was pared by 4 bases and J by 2 bases, with 10 bases between. The CDR3 spans 14 residues. Per germline, CDR1 SGHVS and CDR2 FQNEAQ. The CDR3 DNA reads as TGTGCCAGCAGCTCCCGGGGCTACACAGATACGCAGTATTTT. Protein: CASSSRGYTDTQYF.

V is TRBV27 and J is TRBJ1-6; 8 nucleotides align to TRBD1. This CDR3 is 16 amino acids long. CDR1 MNHEY and CDR2 SMNVEV come from the germline V gene (reference sequence). Trimming cost V 6 bases and J 1 base; bases outside gene matches: 5. Here the CDR3 reads CASRWQGASYNSPLHF. The CDR3, as DNA: TGTGCCAGCAGATGGCAGGGGGCGTCCTATAATTCACCCCTCCACTTT.

This chain links TRBV10-3 with TRBJ2-1, with D perhaps TRBD2 (6 bases). V was shortened by 7 bases and J by 8 bases, with 21 bases between the two germline ends. In germline, CDR1 is ENHRY, CDR2 SYGVKD. The CDR3 runs 15 residues. The DNA of the CDR3 is TGTGCCATCACCTCTCACTGGGGATGGGAGGATGAGCAGTTCTTC. Amino acids: CAITSHWGWEDEQFF.

This clone was seen a few times. This rearrangement joins TRBV5-1 to TRBJ2-7, with unresolved D. Trimming took 0 bases from V and 4 from J, leaving 17 bases between them. There are 16 residues in the CDR3. Germline V CDR1 and CDR2: SGHRS, YFSETQ. The CDR3 DNA reads TGCGCCAGCAGCTTGGGTGGGGTCAACTCTTTTTACGAGCAGTACTTC. This gives the protein CASSLGGVNSFYEQYF.

The chain uses TRBV28 and TRBJ1-2; D might be TRBD1 (6 bases). The CDR3 is 14 residues long. With 5 bases removed from V and 2 bases from J, the gap between germline ends came to 12 bases. Germline-derived CDR1 and CDR2 are MDHEN and SYDVKM. CDR3 sequence (DNA): TGTGCCAGCAGTCTTCAAGGGGGGAACTATGGCTACACCTTC. Protein product: CASSLQGGNYGYTF.

The chain combines TRBV30 with TRBJ1-2, with a weak D call TRBD1 (5 bases). This CDR3 contains 13 residues. CDR1 is GTSNPN and CDR2 is SVGIG in the germline V gene (reference sequence). Deletions cut 0 bases from V and 4 bases from J, with 9 bases between. CDR3 nucleotide sequence: TGTGCCTGGAGTGTCGGGCAGGGCTATGGCTACACCTTC. Its translation: CAWSVGQGYGYTF.

This clone was found once. The chain recombines TRBV10-2 with TRBJ2-1; D not certain. The germline V gene encodes CDR1 WSHSY and CDR2 SAAADI. This CDR3 is built from 12 residues. V gave up 1 base and J gave up 9 bases, with 7 bases separating them. CDR3 in amino acids: CASSEFGLEQFF. In nucleotides, the CDR3 is TGCGCCAGCAGTGAGTTCGGCCTTGAGCAGTTCTTC.

The chain combines TRBV19 with TRBJ1-1; a possible D gene is TRBD1 (6 bases). Trimming shortened V by 5 bases and J by 4 bases, and 14 bases separated the two germline ends. Germline values: CDR1 LNHDA, CDR2 SQIVND (reference sequence). The CDR3 is 14 residues long. This CDR3 is CASSVEGDSTEAFF. The DNA of the CDR3 is TGTGCCAGTAGTGTGGAGGGGGATAGCACTGAAGCTTTCTTT.

The gene calls are TRBV10-3 and TRBJ1-1; 7 bases align to TRBD1. Trimming removed 5 bases from V and 3 bases from J; junction bases left unmatched: 3. Per germline, CDR1 ENHRY and CDR2 SYGVKD. There are 13 residues in the CDR3. Written as DNA, the CDR3 is TGTGCCATCAGTCGGACAGGCGACACTGAAGCTTTCTTT. It is translated as CAISRTGDTEAFF.

The chain recombines TRBV5-1 with TRBJ2-3; 7 nucleotides align to TRBD1. The CDR3 is 15 amino acids. Germline CDR1 reads SGHRS; CDR2 reads YFSETQ. V lost 2 bases, J lost 3 bases, and 6 bases stayed unmatched. The CDR3 region has the DNA TGCGCCAGCAGCTTTGCAGGGGGTCGGACAGATACGCAGTATTTT. Encoded protein: CASSFAGGRTDTQYF.

V usage is TRBV7-2 and J usage is TRBJ1-1, with D maybe TRBD1 (5 bases). The germline V gene encodes CDR1 SGHTA and CDR2 FQGNSA. The CDR3 contains 16 residues. V lost 7 bases, J lost 2 bases, and 20 bases lay in between. CDR3 nucleotide sequence: TGTGCCAGCACCGAAGGGGAGTTTGAGGCTAACACTGAAGCTTTCTTT. Its translation: CASTEGEFEANTEAFF. Looking up the rest from reference TRBV7-2 and TRBJ1-1 gives the full variable domain: GAGVSQSPSNKVTEKGKDVELRCDPISGHTALYWYRQSLGQGLEFLIYFQGNSAPDKSGLPSDRFSAERTGGSVSTLTIQRTQQEDSAVYLCASTEGEFEANTEAFFGQGTRLTVV.

The rearrangement uses TRBV19 and TRBJ1-2; D is ambiguous. V lost 5 bases to trimming and J lost 6 bases, with 13 bases between them. The CDR3 is 13 amino acids. From germline, CDR1 is LNHDA and CDR2 SQIVND (reference sequence). The CDR3 sequence is CASSLISGNGYTF. CDR3 DNA sequence: TGTGCCAGTAGTCTCATTTCGGGTAATGGCTACACCTTC.

This clone was counted a single time. The V and J genes are TRBV18 and TRBJ1-1; tentative D call: TRBD1 (5 bases). This CDR3 has 18 amino acids. Germline V gene sequence: CDR1 KGHSH, CDR2 LQKENI. Trimming removed 1 base from V and 0 bases from J, with 18 bases in between. The CDR3 bases are TGTGCCAGCTCACCACTCGGGCAGGGTTCCCTCCTGAACACTGAAGCTTTCTTT. This encodes CASSPLGQGSLLNTEAFF.

Only one count was recorded for this clone. This chain connects TRBV25-1 to TRBJ1-1; D is unclear. V was clipped by 6 bases and J by 2 bases, with 10 bases between them. The CDR3 is 13 amino acids. The germline CDR1 and CDR2 sequences are MGHDK and SYGVNS. The CDR3 sequence is CASRMVVNTEAFF. The CDR3 nucleotides are TGTGCCAGCAGGATGGTTGTCAACACTGAAGCTTTCTTT.

CDR3 coding DNA: TGTGCCAGCAGCTTAGGACTAGCGGGGGGGCCTTACAATGAGCAGTTCTTC. It yields the protein CASSLGLAGGPYNEQFF. The rearrangement joins TRBV7-9 to TRBJ2-1, with 14 bases lining up with TRBD2. After removal of 1 base from V and 4 bases from J, the junction contained 3 bases not matched to a gene. There are 17 residues in the CDR3. Germline CDR1 reads SEHNR; CDR2 reads FQNEAQ (reference sequence).

The chain couples TRBV2 to TRBJ1-6; no definite D call. CDR3 length: 18 residues. V gave up 6 bases and J gave up 0 bases, with 18 bases separating them. CDR1 is SNHLY and CDR2 is FYNNEI in the germline V gene. CDR3 nucleotide sequence: TGTGCCAGCAGGTATCCGGGCAGCAGAAGCTCCTATAATTCACCCCTCCACTTT. Protein product: CASRYPGSRSSYNSPLHF.

This clone was seen a single time. The chain couples TRBV5-6 to TRBJ1-1, with D hard to call. Germline-derived CDR1 and CDR2 are SGHDT and YYEEEE. CDR3 length equals 15 residues. V was clipped by 4 bases and J by 1 base, with 14 bases between them. Here the CDR3 reads CASSQYGRANTEAFF. CDR3 bases: TGTGCCAGCAGCCAATACGGACGGGCGAACACTGAAGCTTTCTTT.

This clone came up a few times. The V call is TRBV30, the J call TRBJ1-1, with D possibly matching TRBD1 (6 bases). V shed 0 bases and J shed 6 bases, with 11 bases lying between them. Germline V CDR1 and CDR2: GTSNPN, SVGIG (reference sequence). This CDR3 has 13 amino acids. The DNA for the CDR3 is TGTGCCTGGAGTGTACGGGGGGCATCTGAAGCTTTCTTT. Translated, it gives CAWSVRGASEAFF.

This clone was detected once. V usage is TRBV23-1 and J usage is TRBJ2-1, with D perhaps assigned TRBD1 or TRBD2 (5 bases each). Being an ORF, TRBV23-1 has a function that is uncertain. There are 16 residues in the CDR3. The V and J ends lost 3 bases and 7 bases respectively, with 19 bases between them. The CDR3 bases are TGCGCCAGCAGTCAGAGGGACCCAATATTTGTAAATGAGCAGTTCTTC. Encoded protein: CASSQRDPIFVNEQFF.